This entry concerns a single T cell receptor (beta chain). CDR1 and CDR2 (germline): SGHTA, FQGNSA. The CDR3 runs to 16 residues. The V end lost 4 bases, the J end lost 4 bases, and 19 bases lay between the germline ends. Subsets obtained from CD4+ cells comprised CD45RA+ naive and CD45RA-negative memory cells. The sample is drawn from a study of shared clonotypes between healthy human individuals. Using immunoSEQ multiplex PCR, the repertoire was profiled, and TCRdb retains in-frame clones only, with some absent. Of just over 2,000,000 clones in the sample, 85% to 95% were seen once. The source of this sequence is a man younger than 35 in good health. The sample was naive CD4+ T cells sorted from blood. Subset of the sample: CD45RA+ positively selected. The chain links TRBV7-2 to TRBJ1-2; D perhaps matches TRBD1 (5 bases). DNA for the CDR3: TGTGCCAGCAGCTCCCCCGCAACCGGTGGGGCCTATGGCTACACCTTC. Translated: CASSSPATGGAYGYTF.